These T cell receptor beta chains were read from a single sample in a study of regulatory T cells in long-lasting Graves disease. Each CDR3 protein is one row after TCRdb ran MiXCR on the multiplex PCR reads. The table records more than 350,000 distinct CDR3 sequences, 21% of them present only once. The sequenced sample was peripheral blood mononuclear cells (PBMCs), obtained when the disease was refractory, from a patient treated with antithyroid drugs. The receptors here all came from a female donor with Graves disease. Each CDR3 is given with its conserved first and last residue. D genes are given only for firm matches. Some rows have no size entry. The others give once, few or many, or a class for an expanded clone.

v_gene,j_gene,d_gene,len,abundance,CDR3nt,CDR3aa
TRBV20-1,TRBJ1-2,TRBD1,15,many,TGCAGTGCTAACCACCCAGGGACAGGAGATAGGGGCTACACCTTC,CSANHPGTGDRGYTF
TRBV10-1,TRBJ2-2,-,14,-,TGCGCCAGCAGTGAGACCAGTTCCCGCGCCGAGCTGTTTTTT,CASSETSSRAELFF
TRBV11-2,TRBJ2-3,-,16,-,TGTGCCAGCACCCCCATTACAGGGAGGGCCATGGATACGCAGTATTTT,CASTPITGRAMDTQYF
TRBV20-1,TRBJ2-7,-,15,many,TGCAGTGCTACACATGGCGCTTCTCGTACCTACGAGCAGTACTTC,CSATHGASRTYEQYF
TRBV20-1,TRBJ2-5,-,13,few,TGCAGTGCTAGAGGGACCCAGAAAGAGACCCAGTACTTC,CSARGTQKETQYF
TRBV5-7,TRBJ1-1,-,16,-,TGTACCAGCAGCTTGGGGGCAGCGGTTGTGAACACTGAAGCTTTCTTT,CTSSLGAAVVNTEAFF
TRBV10-3,TRBJ1-3,-,14,few,TGTGCCAGCGGACAGTCAAATTCTGGAAACACCATATATTTT,CASGQSNSGNTIYF
TRBV20-1,TRBJ2-7,-,13,few,TGCAGTGCCGAAATAACAAGCAGTTACGAGCAGTACTTC,CSAEITSSYEQYF
TRBV3-1,TRBJ1-1,-,15,few,TGTGCCAGCAGCCAACCAGCAGGGGTGAACACTGAAGCTTTCTTT,CASSQPAGVNTEAFF
TRBV9,TRBJ2-7,TRBD1,13,many,TGTGCCAGCAGCGTAGCCGACAGGGGCGAGCAGTACTTC,CASSVADRGEQYF
TRBV14,TRBJ1-2,-,13,-,TGTGCCAGCAGCCAACAGGTTAACTATGGCTACACCTTC,CASSQQVNYGYTF
TRBV30,TRBJ2-7,-,15,few,TGTGCCTGGAGTGAACTTGACAGTCTGTACTACGAGCAGTACTTC,CAWSELDSLYYEQYF
TRBV12-3/TRBV12-4,TRBJ2-3,TRBD1,16,-,TGTGCCAGCAGCCGCGGGAATACAGGGGGCGCAGATACGCAGTATTTT,CASSRGNTGGADTQYF
TRBV5-7,TRBJ2-2,-,13,-,TGTGCCAGCAGCGCTAGGAGTGACGGGGAGCTGTTTTTT,CASSARSDGELFF
TRBV27,TRBJ2-7,TRBD1,14,few,TGTGCCAGCAGTGGACAGGGGACTGGCTACGAGCAGTACTTC,CASSGQGTGYEQYF
TRBV6-1,TRBJ2-6,-,14,many,TGTGCCAGCAGTGAAGCAGACGGGGCCAACGTCCTGACTTTC,CASSEADGANVLTF